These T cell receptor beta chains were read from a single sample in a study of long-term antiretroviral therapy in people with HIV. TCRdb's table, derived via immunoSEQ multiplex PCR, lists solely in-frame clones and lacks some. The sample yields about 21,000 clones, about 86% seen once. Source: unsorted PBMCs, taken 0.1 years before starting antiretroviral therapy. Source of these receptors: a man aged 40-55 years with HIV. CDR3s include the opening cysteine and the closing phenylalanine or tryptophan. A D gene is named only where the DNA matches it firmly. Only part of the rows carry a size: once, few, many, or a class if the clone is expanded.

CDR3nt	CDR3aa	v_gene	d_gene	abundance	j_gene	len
TGTGCCAGCAGCTTGGGTCCCTCTTCTCCACCCCTCCACTTT	CASSLGPSSPPLHF	TRBV7-2	-	few	TRBJ1-6	14
TGTGCCAGCAGCAGGGACCGCTCTGGGGCCAACGTCCTGACTTTC	CASSRDRSGANVLTF	TRBV27	-	-	TRBJ2-6	15
TGTGCCAGCAGCTTGCATCCGACAGGGGGCGTAGATACGCAGTATTTT	CASSLHPTGGVDTQYF	TRBV5-6	TRBD1	-	TRBJ2-3	16
TGTGCCAGCAGCTTAGCCCATTGGGGGGCCGTGAGGTCGGAACCCTCCTACGAGCAGTACTTC	CASSLAHWGAVRSEPSYEQYF	TRBV7-2	-	-	TRBJ2-7	21
TGCAGCGTTGCCCCGGGACAGGGGATGAACACTGAAGCTTTCTTT	CSVAPGQGMNTEAFF	TRBV29-1	TRBD1	-	TRBJ1-1	15
TGTGCCAGCTCACCCGGACTAGCGGGAGAGTTAAAAGAGACCCAGTACTTC	CASSPGLAGELKETQYF	TRBV18	TRBD2	-	TRBJ2-5	17
TGCAGCGTTTCAGACGGGGGCTCCTACGAGCAGTACTTC	CSVSDGGSYEQYF	TRBV29-1	-	-	TRBJ2-7	13
TGTGCCAGCAGGTGGGACAGGGTCACTGAAGCTTTCTTT	CASRWDRVTEAFF	TRBV6-5	TRBD1	-	TRBJ1-1	13
TGTGCCATCAGTGATGGGGGGACAGTGGAAAAACTGTTTTTT	CAISDGGTVEKLFF	TRBV10-3	TRBD1	-	TRBJ1-4	14
TGTGCCAGCAATAAAGGATCTTCGGGCACAGATACGCAGTATTTT	CASNKGSSGTDTQYF	TRBV27	-	-	TRBJ2-3	15
TGCGCCAGCAGTCAATCGGGACAGCGCTCCTACAATGAGCAGTTCTTC	CASSQSGQRSYNEQFF	TRBV23-1	TRBD1	-	TRBJ2-1	16
TGTGCCAGCAGTGCCCAGGGACAGGGAGGGAATTCACCCCTCCACTTT	CASSAQGQGGNSPLHF	TRBV2	TRBD1	-	TRBJ1-6	16
TGTGCCAGTAGTGTTAACAGGGGCGGAGAGACCCAGTACTTC	CASSVNRGGETQYF	TRBV19	TRBD1	once	TRBJ2-5	14
TGCGCCAGCAGCACTCTGGACAGTGTCGCGAACACTGAAGCTTTCTTT	CASSTLDSVANTEAFF	TRBV5-1	-	-	TRBJ1-1	16
TGTGCCAGCAGTTCTCTAGCGGGGGGGTACAATGAGCAGTTCTTC	CASSSLAGGYNEQFF	TRBV6-1	TRBD2	-	TRBJ2-1	15
TGTGCCAGCAGTTCCCCCGGGGGGAGCTCCTACGAGCAGTACTTC	CASSSPGGSSYEQYF	TRBV6-5	TRBD2	-	TRBJ2-7	15
TGTGCCAGCTCACAGCAGGGACACAAAACCTACGAGCAGTACTTC	CASSQQGHKTYEQYF	TRBV18	-	-	TRBJ2-7	15
TGTGCCAGCAGTTTTCTCGCGGGGGTCTTGAATGAGCAGTTCTTC	CASSFLAGVLNEQFF	TRBV27	TRBD2	few	TRBJ2-1	15
TGCGCCAGCAGCCAAGATCCCAGGGGCTCTGGGGGAGAGACCCAGTACTTC	CASSQDPRGSGGETQYF	TRBV4-3	-	-	TRBJ2-5	17
TGTGCCAGCAGTGCAAGACAGGCGAACACCGGGGAGCTGTTTTTT	CASSARQANTGELFF	TRBV28	-	-	TRBJ2-2	15
TGTGCCAGCAGTTCCCACAGGGGGGCCGCGGGAGAGACCCAGTACTTC	CASSSHRGAAGETQYF	TRBV6-5	TRBD1	-	TRBJ2-5	16
TGCGCCAGCAGCCAAGTGGGGTCCGGGAGGGGAAGCACAGATACGCAGTATTTT	CASSQVGSGRGSTDTQYF	TRBV4-3	TRBD2	-	TRBJ2-3	18
TGTGCCAGCACCTTTGACGAGCGGGGAGGAGAGACCCAGTACTTC	CASTFDERGGETQYF	TRBV5-4	TRBD2	-	TRBJ2-5	15
TGTGCCAGCAGCTTAGCGCCCAGGACAGAGATCTACGAGCAGTACTTC	CASSLAPRTEIYEQYF	TRBV7-2	-	-	TRBJ2-7	16
TGTGCCAGCAGCCAGGGGAGGGGGCAACCCCAAGAGACCCAGTACTTC	CASSQGRGQPQETQYF	TRBV7-9	-	-	TRBJ2-5	16
TGTGCCAGCGGATTGACAGGGGGCGCGAAGTACTTC	CASGLTGGAKYF	TRBV28	TRBD1	-	TRBJ2-7	12
TGTGCCAGCAGTTTACGCCTCTCGAGCTCCTACGAGCAGTACTTC	CASSLRLSSSYEQYF	TRBV27	-	-	TRBJ2-7	15
TGTGCCAGCAGTTTGGGGGGAGATCAGCCCCAGCATTTT	CASSLGGDQPQHF	TRBV6-5	-	-	TRBJ1-5	13
TGTGCCAGCAGTGGAACAGGGGGCTACGAGCAGTACTTC	CASSGTGGYEQYF	TRBV25-1	TRBD1	-	TRBJ2-7	13
TGTGCCAGCAGCCCGCGAGGTCGCACAGATACGCAGTATTTT	CASSPRGRTDTQYF	TRBV7-2	-	-	TRBJ2-3	14
TGTGCCTGGAGTTCCGGGTCAAGGAATCAGCCCCAGCATTTT	CAWSSGSRNQPQHF	TRBV30	-	-	TRBJ1-5	14
TGTGCCAGCAGCTTACTCGGGAACAGGGCTAGCAGGAATGAGCAGTTCTTC	CASSLLGNRASRNEQFF	TRBV11-2	-	-	TRBJ2-1	17
TGTGCCAGCAGCTTAAGCGGGGTAGCGGGCACCGGGGAGCTGTTTTTT	CASSLSGVAGTGELFF	TRBV7-2	TRBD2	-	TRBJ2-2	16
TGTGCCTGGCGGGATGGGTTTAATGAAAAACTGTTTTTT	CAWRDGFNEKLFF	TRBV30	-	-	TRBJ1-4	13
TGTGCCAGCAGTCGGCCCGGAGAAGGGGTAGCCAAAAACATTCAGTACTTC	CASSRPGEGVAKNIQYF	TRBV28	-	-	TRBJ2-4	17
TGTGCCAGCACCCTAGAGACCGAGGGCGAGCAGTACTTC	CASTLETEGEQYF	TRBV6-5	-	-	TRBJ2-7	13
TGTGCCAGCAGCCCCATCCGGTTGGACCCTAGCACAGATACGCAGTATTTT	CASSPIRLDPSTDTQYF	TRBV7-9	-	-	TRBJ2-3	17
TGTGCCAGCAGCCAAGTGGCAGGTGGTCCAGATACGCAGTATTTT	CASSQVAGGPDTQYF	TRBV14	-	-	TRBJ2-3	15
TGTGCCAGCAGTGACGGCAGGGTGTGGGGAAACACCATATATTTT	CASSDGRVWGNTIYF	TRBV6-4	-	-	TRBJ1-3	15
TGTGCCAGCAGTTTGGGGGCAGGGGGCGAGCAGTACTTC	CASSLGAGGEQYF	TRBV28	TRBD1	-	TRBJ2-7	13